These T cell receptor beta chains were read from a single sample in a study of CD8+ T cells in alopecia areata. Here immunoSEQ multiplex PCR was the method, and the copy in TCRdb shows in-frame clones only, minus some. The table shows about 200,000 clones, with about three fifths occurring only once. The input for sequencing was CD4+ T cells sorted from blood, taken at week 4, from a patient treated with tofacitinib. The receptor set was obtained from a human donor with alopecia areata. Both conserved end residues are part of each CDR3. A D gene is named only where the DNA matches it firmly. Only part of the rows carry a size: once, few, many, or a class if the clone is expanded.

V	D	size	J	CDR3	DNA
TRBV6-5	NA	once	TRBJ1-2	CASSPPAGHGGYTF	TGTGCCAGCAGCCCCCCGGCAGGGCATGGCGGCTACACCTTC
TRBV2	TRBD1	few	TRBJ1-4	CASRTRDRGEKLFF	TGTGCCAGCAGAACGCGGGACAGAGGGGAAAAACTGTTTTTT
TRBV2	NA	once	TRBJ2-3	CASSELRAEITDTQYF	TGTGCCAGCAGTGAACTCCGAGCGGAGATCACAGATACGCAGTATTTT
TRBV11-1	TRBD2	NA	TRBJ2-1	CASSRGLGSYNEQFF	TGTGCCAGCAGCCGGGGACTAGGGTCCTACAATGAGCAGTTCTTC
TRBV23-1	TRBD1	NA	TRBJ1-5	CASREPGTGEAQPQHF	TGCGCCAGCAGGGAACCCGGGACAGGGGAGGCTCAGCCCCAGCATTTT
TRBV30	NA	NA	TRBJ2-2	CAWRDLGAGELFF	TGTGCCTGGAGAGACCTAGGTGCCGGGGAGCTGTTTTTT
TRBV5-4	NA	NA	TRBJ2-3	CASSLSGQDTDTQYF	TGTGCCAGCAGCTTGTCGGGCCAGGACACAGATACGCAGTATTTT
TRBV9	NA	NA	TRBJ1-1	CASSVGEGTAFF	TGTGCCAGCAGCGTAGGTGAGGGGACAGCTTTCTTT
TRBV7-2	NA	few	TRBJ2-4	CASSPQAVAKNIQYF	TGTGCCAGCAGCCCCCAAGCCGTAGCCAAAAACATTCAGTACTTC
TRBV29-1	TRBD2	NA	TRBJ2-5	CSVETSGGPAYF	TGCAGCGTTGAGACTAGCGGGGGGCCCGCTTACTTC
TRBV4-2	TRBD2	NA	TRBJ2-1	CASNPTVASGGNEQFF	TGTGCCAGCAACCCTACCGTGGCTAGCGGGGGTAATGAGCAGTTCTTC
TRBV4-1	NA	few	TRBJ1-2	CASSQGIGQGHYGYTF	TGCGCCAGCAGCCAAGGGATAGGTCAGGGACACTATGGCTACACCTTC
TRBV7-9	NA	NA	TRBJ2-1	CASSLAGAGEQFF	TGTGCCAGCAGCTTAGCTGGCGCGGGTGAGCAGTTCTTC
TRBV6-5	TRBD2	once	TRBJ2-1	CASSRGAGGNNEQFF	TGTGCCAGCAGCCGGGGAGCGGGGGGGAACAATGAGCAGTTCTTC
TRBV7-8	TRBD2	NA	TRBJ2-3	CASSLAGGGGLNTQYF	TGTGCCAGCAGCTTAGCAGGTGGGGGGGGACTGAATACGCAGTATTTT
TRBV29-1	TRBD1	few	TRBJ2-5	CSVANWDRGRLTYF	TGCAGCGTCGCAAACTGGGACAGGGGCCGGTTGACGTACTTC
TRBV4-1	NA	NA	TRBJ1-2	CASSQGSYPLGYTF	TGCGCCAGCAGCCAGGGGAGTTACCCTCTAGGCTACACCTTC
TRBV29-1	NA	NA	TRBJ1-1	CSVESAMGGDTEAFF	TGCAGCGTTGAGAGTGCAATGGGGGGGGACACTGAAGCTTTCTTT